These 25 T cell receptor beta chains share one sample of origin, sequenced in a study of CD8 T cells in Susac syndrome. It was with random hexamers that about 0.45 to 1 ug RNA was reverse transcribed. TCRdb re-derived calls from the immunoSEQ multiplex PCR reads in MiXCR, one entry per CDR3 protein. The sample has under 550,000 distinct CDR3 sequences, 75% to 90% seen once. Specimen: CD8+ T cells from PBMCs. Receptors originate from a human donor with multiple sclerosis.

V usage is TRBV7-8 and J usage is TRBJ2-3; 7 bases are a match to TRBD1. This CDR3 is 15 amino acids long. Trimming took 4 bases from V and 2 from J; bases not matched to a gene: 6. Germline lookup yields CDR1 SGHVS and CDR2 FQNEAQ. CDR3 loop: CASSYRDSLTDTQYF. The CDR3 coding sequence is TGTGCCAGCAGCTATCGGGACAGCCTCACAGATACGCAGTATTTT.

This clonotype was recorded only once. The rearrangement links TRBV28 to TRBJ1-1; the D is unclear. V lost 3 bases and J 1 base, leaving 18 bases between the germline ends. The CDR3 length is 17 residues. The germline CDR1 and CDR2 sequences are MDHEN and SYDVKM. The DNA for the CDR3 is TGTGCCAGCAGTTTTTCTCCGCCTGGGCTACAGAACACTGAAGCTTTCTTT. Translating it yields CASSFSPPGLQNTEAFF.

The rearrangement joins TRBV9 to TRBJ2-1; TRBD1 agrees at 9 bases. V shed 0 bases, J shed 5 bases, and the junction held 9 bases outside the gene matches. The CDR3 spans 17 residues. Germline CDR1 is SGDLS and CDR2 is YYNGEE. This CDR3 is CASSVATGQGANNEQFF. The CDR3 DNA reads as TGTGCCAGCAGCGTAGCTACGGGACAGGGTGCGAACAATGAGCAGTTCTTC.

A single count supports this clonotype. The J gene is TRBJ2-2, the V gene TRBV4-1; a weak D match, TRBD2 (6 bases). Germline V gene sequence: CDR1 MGHRA, CDR2 YSYEKL. V dropped 0 bases and J dropped 8 bases, with 10 bases sitting between them. The CDR3 extends over 14 amino acids. This CDR3 is CASSQEGGRGELFF. For the CDR3, the DNA is TGCGCCAGCAGCCAAGAGGGGGGTAGGGGGGAGCTGTTTTTT.

The rearrangement uses TRBV5-1 and TRBJ2-1; 11 bases map to TRBD1. There are 18 residues in the CDR3. V shed 0 bases and J 7 bases; nucleotides not matched to a gene: 12. The germline V gene encodes CDR1 SGHRS and CDR2 YFSETQ. The CDR3 region has the DNA TGCGCCAGCAGCTTGGAGGGACAGGGGGTTATAATTCCTAATGAGCAGTTCTTC. This codes for CASSLEGQGVIIPNEQFF.

V is TRBV6-5 and J is TRBJ1-5; D uncertain. V lost 4 bases and J 5 bases, leaving 12 bases between the germline ends. The CDR3 totals 14 residues. The germline V gene encodes CDR1 MNHEY and CDR2 SVGAGI. CDR3 nucleotides: TGTGCCAGCAGTTCCTCTGGGGAGGATCAGCCCCAGCATTTT. Protein: CASSSSGEDQPQHF.

The chain links TRBV7-9 to TRBJ2-7; 9 bases are shared with TRBD1. With 4 bases clipped from V and 6 bases from J, the junction kept 7 bases outside the gene matches. CDR1 is SEHNR and CDR2 is FQNEAQ in the germline V gene (reference sequence). The CDR3 has 14 residues. The CDR3 coding sequence is TGTGCCAGCAGCTACCGGGACAGGGCCCCCGAGCAGTACTTC. As protein: CASSYRDRAPEQYF. The complete variable domain, with remaining parts taken from reference TRBV7-9 and TRBJ2-7, reads DTGVSQNPRHKITKRGQNVTFRCDPISEHNRLYWYRQTLGQGPEFLTYFQNEAQLEKSRLLSDRFSAERPKGSFSTLEIQRTEQGDSAMYLCASSYRDRAPEQYFGPGTRLTVT.

The count of this clonotype is one. The chain employs TRBV29-1 and TRBJ1-1, with D hard to call. This CDR3 has 10 residues. The V end was cut by 6 bases, the J end by 4 bases, with 6 bases between. Germline CDR1 and CDR2: SQVTM and ANQGSEA. The CDR3 DNA reads TGCAGCGTGACGGTCACTGAAGCTTTCTTT. Translated, it gives CSVTVTEAFF.

V usage is TRBV5-1 and J usage is TRBJ1-1; perhaps TRBD1 as D (6 bases). Germline CDR1 SGHRS, CDR2 YFSETQ. Trimming left V 0 bases short and J 3 bases short, with 9 bases between. This CDR3 has 14 amino acids. CDR3 in DNA: TGCGCCAGCAGCTTGGTTTCAGGGGACACTGAAGCTTTCTTT. Its protein product is CASSLVSGDTEAFF.

This clonotype was recorded once. The chain carries TRBV12-3 or TRBV12-4 and TRBJ2-5; D gene uncertain. This CDR3 has 13 residues. V gave up 5 bases and J gave up 3 bases, with 10 bases separating them. Here the CDR3 reads CASSGSLEETQYF. The CDR3 DNA sequence: TGTGCCAGCAGTGGAAGCTTGGAAGAGACCCAGTACTTC.

The chain is built from TRBV5-1 and TRBJ1-2, with 12 bases matching TRBD1. This CDR3 region has 15 residues. Germline trimming cut 4 bases from V and 5 bases from J; bases unmatched to any gene: 6. From germline, CDR1 is SGHRS and CDR2 YFSETQ. The CDR3 nucleotides are TGCGCCAGCAGCCCCGGGACAGGGGGCGATTATGGCTACACCTTC. This codes for CASSPGTGGDYGYTF.

This chain connects TRBV4-1 to TRBJ2-7; 7 bases map to TRBD1. The germline gives CDR1 MGHRA, CDR2 YSYEKL. V lost 1 base and J lost 2; bases outside the gene matches: 5. The CDR3 covers 15 residues. This chain's CDR3 is CASSQAPGTAYEQYF. The CDR3 DNA follows: TGCGCCAGCAGCCAAGCCCCCGGGACAGCCTACGAGCAGTACTTC.

The chain joins TRBV6-5 to TRBJ2-7, with TRBD1 matching over 7 bases. Per the germline V gene, CDR1 is MNHEY and CDR2 is SVGAGI. The CDR3 covers 17 residues. The ends lost 0 bases at V and 3 bases at J; junction bases unmatched: 11. This chain's CDR3 is CASSYSKQGLLDYEQYF. The DNA for the CDR3 is TGTGCCAGCAGTTACTCTAAACAGGGGCTACTGGACTACGAGCAGTACTTC.

The J gene is TRBJ1-2, the V gene TRBV10-3; 8 bases agree with TRBD1. Trimming at V came to 4 bases and at J to 3 bases, leaving 4 bases not matched to a gene. In germline, CDR1 is ENHRY, CDR2 SYGVKD. The CDR3 is 14 amino acids. For the CDR3, the DNA is TGTGCCATCAGTGCGACAGGGGTGGACTATGGCTACACCTTC. This gives the protein CAISATGVDYGYTF.

The chain couples TRBV4-1 to TRBJ2-3; TRBD2 matches at 7 bases. Unmatched junction bases numbered 9, after V lost 4 bases and J lost 2 bases. From germline, CDR1 is MGHRA and CDR2 YSYEKL. This CDR3 spans 16 amino acids. CDR3 sequence reads: CASSREGGPATDTQYF. CDR3 sequence (DNA): TGCGCCAGCAGCCGGGAGGGAGGGCCTGCCACAGATACGCAGTATTTT.

The chain uses TRBV10-3 and TRBJ1-5; D not certain. There are 15 residues in the CDR3. Looked up from germline, CDR1 is ENHRY and CDR2 is SYGVKD. V was clipped by 0 bases and J by 4 bases, with 10 bases between them. The CDR3 region has the DNA TGTGCCATCAGTGAGTCGAGTGGGTTTAATCAGCCCCAGCATTTT. It codes for CAISESSGFNQPQHF.

The chain uses TRBV29-1 and TRBJ1-3; D gene uncertain. Germline-derived CDR1 and CDR2 are SQVTM and ANQGSEA. V lost 6 bases and J 3 bases, leaving 6 bases between the germline ends. The CDR3 length is 11 residues. DNA for the CDR3: TGCAGCGTGCCCGATGGAAACACCATATATTTT. Translating it yields CSVPDGNTIYF.

This chain uses TRBV2 with TRBJ2-7; possibly TRBD2 for D (5 bases). Germline values: CDR1 SNHLY, CDR2 FYNNEI. Trimming pared 7 bases from V and 1 base from J, leaving 11 bases between. The CDR3 covers 13 residues. The CDR3 region has the DNA TGTGCCAGCATAAGCGGAAATTCCTACGAGCAGTACTTC. Translating it yields CASISGNSYEQYF.

This clonotype was counted between two and nine times. The genes are TRBV6-5 and TRBJ1-2; no clear D. CDR3 length: 10 amino acids. Trimming removed 10 bases at V and 3 bases at J, with 6 bases between. Germline CDR1 is MNHEY and CDR2 is SVGAGI. In DNA, the CDR3 is TGTGCCACCTCAGACTATGGCTACACCTTC. Translation: CATSDYGYTF.

The CDR3 coding sequence is TGTGCCAGCAGCTCACTCCTACAGGGAGGAGAGACCCAGTACTTC. Amino acids: CASSSLLQGGETQYF. This chain connects TRBV7-7 to TRBJ2-5; D tentatively fits TRBD1 or TRBD2 (6 bases each). Germline V gene sequence: CDR1 SSHAT, CDR2 FNYEAQ (reference sequence). V was clipped by 4 bases and J by 4 bases, with 16 bases between them. The CDR3 spans 15 residues.

The genes are TRBV6-1 and TRBJ2-2; D ambiguous. The V end lost 6 bases, the J end lost 8 bases, and 10 bases lay between the germline ends. Per the germline V gene, CDR1 is MNHNS and CDR2 is SASEGT. The CDR3 has 12 residues. The CDR3: CASSLLLGELFF. In nucleotides, the CDR3 is TGTGCCAGCAGCCTCTTACTGGGGGAGCTGTTTTTT.

This clonotype was seen only a few times. The chain employs TRBV29-1 and TRBJ2-7; TRBD2 is a possible D gene (6 bases). Per germline, CDR1 SQVTM and CDR2 ANQGSEA. The CDR3 length is 14 residues. With 4 bases removed from V and 0 bases from J, the gap between germline ends came to 13 bases. The CDR3 DNA is TGCAGCGTTGTAGGGGACTGGAGCTCCTACGAGCAGTACTTC. Its protein is CSVVGDWSSYEQYF.

The chain couples TRBV15 to TRBJ2-1, with 7 bases fitting TRBD2. The J segment lost 6 bases and the V segment lost 3 bases, leaving 8 bases of the junction unmatched. CDR1 is LNHNV and CDR2 is YYDKDF in the germline V gene (reference sequence). The CDR3 contains 15 residues. The CDR3 DNA follows: TGTGCCACCAGCAGTCTTGAGCGGGAAATCAATGAGCAGTTCTTC. Residues: CATSSLEREINEQFF.

The chain recombines TRBV4-1 with TRBJ1-1; possible D gene TRBD1, 5 bases. V gave up 5 bases and J gave up 10 bases, with 17 bases separating them. The germline V gene encodes CDR1 MGHRA and CDR2 YSYEKL. The length of the CDR3 is 13 residues. DNA for the CDR3: TGCGCCAGCAGCTCACCGGGACGGTTGGTAGCTTTCTTT. This encodes CASSSPGRLVAFF.

The chain has TRBV28 and TRBJ1-4; D not certain. This CDR3 has 16 residues. CDR1 and CDR2 from the germline V gene are MDHEN and SYDVKM. Trimming removed 3 bases at V and 1 base at J, with 12 bases between. Here the CDR3 reads CASSLIREKTNEKLFF. The CDR3 DNA reads TGTGCCAGCAGTTTGATTAGGGAGAAAACTAATGAAAAACTGTTTTTT.